This T cell receptor (beta chain) was identified during a study of regulatory T cells in long-lasting Graves disease (dated by TCRdb to about 2021). General notes on the study: Antithyroid drugs had been taken for less than 3 months by newly diagnosed Graves' disease patients. This study used TCR sequencing and RNA sequencing of peripheral blood to compare persistent Graves' disease patients against newly diagnosed Graves' disease patients. The study was conducted in China and was registered as a clinical trial. A total of roughly 35 samples underwent TCR sequencing: about 13 from persistent and around 20 from newly diagnosed Graves' disease patients. General study outcomes and caveats: The small sample size was acknowledged by the authors as a limitation that may reduce accuracy. Because the primary lesion, thyroid tissue, could not be accessed, the study looked at peripheral blood alone. More public clonotypes were shared among persistent patients (under 3,000) than among newly diagnosed patients (approximately 930). Compared with newly diagnosed patients, persistent Graves' disease patients had lower TCR Shannon entropy and fewer highly expanded clones, which suggests clonal expansion. Persistent disease showed preferential use of TRBV28, TRBJ1-2 and TRBJ2-5, whereas newly diagnosed disease favored TRBV20-1 and TRBJ2-1. Sequencing and analysis were restricted to the TCR beta chain.

The CDR3 covers 17 residues, taking in both the cysteine and the phenylalanine. Only the CDR3 DNA is retained, 51 bases long and in frame from the first base. CDR1 and CDR2, looked up from the germline V gene, are KGHSH and LQKENI. Trimming takes 0 bases from V and 5 bases from J, and the germline ends sit 18 bases apart. Notes on this clonotype: Its antigen is unknown. No much larger clone exists at a distance of one base, and base qualities are not known.

The sample's time point label, in plain terms: newly diagnosed GD, antithyroid drugs for less than 3 months. For both TCR sequencing and RNA sequencing, RNA was extracted from PBMCs using TRIzol. Graves' disease was diagnosed according to American Thyroid Association guidelines. Patients for the study were recruited at an endocrinology department in Xi'an, China. From each patient, 7.5 to 10 milliliters of peripheral blood was collected into an EDTA anticoagulant tube. Ficoll Paque Plus density gradient separation was used to isolate PBMCs, and no further T cell sorting was performed. An Agilent 2100 Bioanalyzer and agarose gel were used to assess RNA quality, and a NanoDrop 2000 was used to measure RNA concentration. The protocol used for the library was multiplex PCR. The instrument given in TCRdb is Illumina HiSeq 4000. TCR beta libraries were built with iRepertoire HTBI primers and Arm-PCR amplification of CDR3 regions. Gel purification was performed on PCR products prior to sequencing. The authors processed their data as follows. Gene usage analysis of CDR3 amino acid clonotypes used the 55 to 80 TRBV and more than 13 TRBJ segments found across samples. COPE and FqMerger were used to merge filtered high-quality paired reads into contigs. Contigs were aligned with BLAST to IMGT TRBV, TRBD and TRBJ reference genes, and CDR3 was defined per IMGT. Clonotypes above 0.1% frequency were classified as highly expanded clones. Shannon entropy was used to measure repertoire diversity, and the Gini coefficient was used to measure V-J evenness. Public clonotypes were defined as clonotypes shared by more than one individual. In TCRdb, the public reads were trimmed at Q25 with fastp and aligned with MiXCR, with productive beta chains retained. Entries that share a CDR3 protein sequence are merged under the most common genes and DNA. The V and J calls were determined by TCRdb, not by the authors. A total of roughly 500,000 distinct CDR3 sequences appear in this sample, 14% of them only once. The ten largest clonotypes hold 17% of the sample.

These data were also reused for a study on T cells in Graves' hyperthyroidism and ophthalmopathy. From the second report: A patient counted as having stable Graves' hyperthyroidism if no progression to ophthalmopathy occurred over 18 months of follow-up. Hyperthyroidism patients were aged 18 to 65 years and newly diagnosed, with disease duration of less than 2 months. Patients with uncontrolled infections, other autoimmune diseases, pregnancy or lactation were excluded. Diagnoses were based on clinical symptoms, serum thyroxine and TRAb, thyroid ultrasound and orbital computed tomography. The TCR CDR3 was subjected to a first round of RT-PCR using the HTBI primer set and the Qiagen OneStep RT-PCR kit. Most expanded thyroid clonotypes (frequency above 0.001) were also detected in blood, a finding suggesting that blood repertoires may reflect thyroid immune responses. A model built on a 13 V-J signature distinguished ophthalmopathy from stable hyperthyroidism, reaching around 88% sensitivity and under 84% specificity in cross-validation and 80%/75% in testing. In validation, the model predicted progression to ophthalmopathy a median of approximately 6.3 months before onset, with over 60% sensitivity and 72.22% specificity. A discovery cohort of about 96 patients, about 44 with Graves' ophthalmopathy and about 60 with stable Graves' hyperthyroidism, was used to find distinguishing TCR V-J signatures. Prospective prediction of ophthalmopathy was tested in an independent validation cohort consisting of 18 hyperthyroidism patients and more than 15 patients who later progressed to ophthalmopathy. The roughly 90 discovery patients were divided at random into training and test sets in a 7:3 ratio. In over five Graves' hyperthyroidism patients, the study also compared T-cell repertoires from thyroid tissue with T-cell repertoires from blood. Once sampling was done, hyperthyroidism patients were given methimazole at a starting dose of 30 mg daily, whereas ophthalmopathy patients were given high-dose intravenous methylprednisolone. The libraries were constructed in a second round of multiplex PCR and then size-selected and purified. Paired-end sequencing of the libraries was performed with 100 bp reads on an Illumina HiSeq2000. Raw data were processed with SOAPnuke, discarding reads with adapters, uncalled bases, mean Phred below 15, or no exact constant-primer or identifier match. COPE v1.2.5 was used to merge high-quality paired reads, and clonotypes were defined as unique nucleotide sequences. Clonotypes were aligned to IMGT TRBV, TRBD and TRBJ reference segments using MiTCR v1.1. Analysis was restricted to V-J combinations with a frequency above 0.0001, which covered roughly 99% of repertoires. The TCS score was defined as F50 (clonal expansion) divided by E x V (chaos), with BLOSUM62-based TCRdist calculated between CDR3 peptides within each V-J. Welch's t-statistics and random forest reduced roughly 540 V-J features to under 15, which were used in a naive Bayes classifier (R e1071). Sample size was not statistically predetermined, and investigators were not blinded to group allocation. The paper reports TCR Vbeta CDR3 sequencing of some 140 peripheral blood samples: under 45 ophthalmopathy, about 75 hyperthyroidism and 17 progressor patients.

The sample in question was peripheral blood mononuclear cells (PBMCs), obtained at new diagnosis, from a patient treated with antithyroid drugs. The clonotype comes from a woman aged 45-65 years with Graves disease. Donor details come from another sample of the same person, matched by shared clones. This chain is built from TRBV18 and TRBJ2-3; TRBD2 is perhaps the D gene, given 5 matching bases. The CDR3 region reads CASSPPVRSEALDTQYF. The nucleotide sequence reads as follows: TGTGCCAGCTCACCACCCGTGCGTAGCGAGGCTCTAGATACGCAGTATTTT.